The clone carrying this T cell receptor beta chain turned up a few times. The antigen is undetermined. Unique molecular identifiers were incorporated when the TCRbeta library was constructed. TCRdb re-called the PCR reads through MiXCR, storing one row per CDR3 protein. The sample yields about 490,000 distinct CDR3 sequences, about 10% seen once. V was clipped by 0 bases and J by 2 bases, with 8 bases between them. The CDR3 spans 14 residues. The germline gives CDR1 DFQATT, CDR2 SNEGSKA (reference sequence). This record belongs to a study of T-cell reconstitution after alpha-beta-depleted transplantation in children. Whole-study results and caveats: Recipient T cells and thymic progenitors that survived were the source of the high TCRbeta diversity seen at day 60 in some patients.

The gene calls are TRBV20-1 and TRBJ2-1; D is perhaps TRBD2 (5 bases). The receptor was derived from a child aged 2 to 15 with inherited bone marrow failure, due to receive a stem cell transplant. The input for sequencing was PBMCs, taken before TCRalphabeta/CD19-depleted stem cell transplant. CDR3 region: CSARDPSTYNEQFF. The CDR3 DNA reads as TGCAGTGCTAGAGATCCTAGCACCTACAATGAGCAGTTCTTC.